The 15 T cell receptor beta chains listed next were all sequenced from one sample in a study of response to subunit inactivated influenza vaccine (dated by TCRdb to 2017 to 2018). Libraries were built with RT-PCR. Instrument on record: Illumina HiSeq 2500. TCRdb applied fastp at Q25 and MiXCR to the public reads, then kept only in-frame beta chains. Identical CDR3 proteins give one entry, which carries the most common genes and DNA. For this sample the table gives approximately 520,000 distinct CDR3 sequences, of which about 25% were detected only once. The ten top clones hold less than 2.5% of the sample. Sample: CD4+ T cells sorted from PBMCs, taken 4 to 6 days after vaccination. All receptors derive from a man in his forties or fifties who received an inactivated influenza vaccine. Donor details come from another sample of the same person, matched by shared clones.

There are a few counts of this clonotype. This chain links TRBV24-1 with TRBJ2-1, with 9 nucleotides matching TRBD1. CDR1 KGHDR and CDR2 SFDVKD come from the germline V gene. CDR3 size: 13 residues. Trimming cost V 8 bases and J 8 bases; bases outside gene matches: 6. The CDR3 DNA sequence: TGTGCCACCACGGGACAGGGATTGGATGAGCAGTTCTTC. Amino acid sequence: CATTGQGLDEQFF.

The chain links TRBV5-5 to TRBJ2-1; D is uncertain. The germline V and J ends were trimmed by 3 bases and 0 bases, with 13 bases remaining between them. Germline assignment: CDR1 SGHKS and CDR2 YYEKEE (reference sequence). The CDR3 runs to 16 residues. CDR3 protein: CASSSGPISSYNEQFF. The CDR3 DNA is TGTGCCAGCAGCTCCGGACCGATAAGCTCCTACAATGAGCAGTTCTTC.

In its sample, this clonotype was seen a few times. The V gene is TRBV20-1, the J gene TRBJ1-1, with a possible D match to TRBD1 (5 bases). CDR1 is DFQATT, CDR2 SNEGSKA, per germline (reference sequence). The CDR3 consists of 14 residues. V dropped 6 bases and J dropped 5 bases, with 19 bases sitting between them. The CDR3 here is CSAPWGGAVTEAFF. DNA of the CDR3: TGCAGTGCCCCGTGGGGGGGTGCGGTTACTGAAGCTTTCTTT.

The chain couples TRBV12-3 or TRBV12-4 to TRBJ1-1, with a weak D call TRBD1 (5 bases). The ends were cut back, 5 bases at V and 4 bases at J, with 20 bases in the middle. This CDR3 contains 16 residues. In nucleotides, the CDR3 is TGTGCCAGCAGTCCGAATCGGGGGAAGGGCGGCACTGAAGCTTTCTTT. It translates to CASSPNRGKGGTEAFF.

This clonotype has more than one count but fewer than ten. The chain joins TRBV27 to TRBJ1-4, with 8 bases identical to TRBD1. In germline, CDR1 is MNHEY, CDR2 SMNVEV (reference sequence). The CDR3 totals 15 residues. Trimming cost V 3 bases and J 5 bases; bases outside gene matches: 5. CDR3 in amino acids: CASSFSTGGNEKLFF. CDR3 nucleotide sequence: TGTGCCAGCAGTTTCTCCACAGGGGGAAATGAAAAACTGTTTTTT. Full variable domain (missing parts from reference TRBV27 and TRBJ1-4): EAQVTQNPRYLITVTGKKLTVTCSQNMNHEYMSWYRQDPGLGLRQIYYSMNVEVTDKGDVPEGYKVSRKEKRNFPLILESPSPNQTSLYFCASSFSTGGNEKLFFGSGTQLSVL.

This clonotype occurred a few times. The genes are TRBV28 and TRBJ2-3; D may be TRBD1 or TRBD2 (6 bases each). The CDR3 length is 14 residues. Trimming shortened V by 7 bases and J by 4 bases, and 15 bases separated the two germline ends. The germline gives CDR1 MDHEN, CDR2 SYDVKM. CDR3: CASITGAAADTQYF. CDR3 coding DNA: TGTGCCAGCATTACGGGGGCCGCAGCAGATACGCAGTATTTT.

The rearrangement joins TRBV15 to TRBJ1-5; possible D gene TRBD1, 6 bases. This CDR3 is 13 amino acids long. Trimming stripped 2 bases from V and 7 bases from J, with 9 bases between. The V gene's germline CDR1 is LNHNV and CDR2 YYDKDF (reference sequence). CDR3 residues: CATSRITGQPQHF. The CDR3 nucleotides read TGTGCCACCAGCAGAATAACAGGGCAGCCCCAGCATTTT.

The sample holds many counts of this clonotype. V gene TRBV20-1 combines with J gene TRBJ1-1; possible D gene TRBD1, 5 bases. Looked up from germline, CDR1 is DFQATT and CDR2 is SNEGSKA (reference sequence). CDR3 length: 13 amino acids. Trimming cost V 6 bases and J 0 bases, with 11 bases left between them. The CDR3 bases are TGCAGTGCCAGGGACCCCATGAACACTGAAGCTTTCTTT. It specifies CSARDPMNTEAFF.

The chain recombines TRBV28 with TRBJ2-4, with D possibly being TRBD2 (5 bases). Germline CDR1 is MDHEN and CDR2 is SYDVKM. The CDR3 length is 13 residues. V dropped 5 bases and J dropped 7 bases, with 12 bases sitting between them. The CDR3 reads CASSPSRANIQYF. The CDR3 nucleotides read TGTGCCAGCAGTCCCTCGAGGGCTAACATTCAGTACTTC. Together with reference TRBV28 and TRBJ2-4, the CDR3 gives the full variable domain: DVKVTQSSRYLVKRTGEKVFLECVQDMDHENMFWYRQDPGLGLRLIYFSYDVKMKEKGDIPEGYSVSREKKERFSLILESASTNQTSMYLCASSPSRANIQYFGAGTRLSVL.

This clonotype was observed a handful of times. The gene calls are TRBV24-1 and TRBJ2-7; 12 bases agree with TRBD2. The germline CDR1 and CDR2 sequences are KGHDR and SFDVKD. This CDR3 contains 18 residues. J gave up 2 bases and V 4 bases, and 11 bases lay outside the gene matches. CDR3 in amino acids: CATSDGRLAGGGTYEQYF. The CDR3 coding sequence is TGTGCCACCAGTGACGGTCGGCTAGCGGGAGGGGGGACCTACGAGCAGTACTTC.

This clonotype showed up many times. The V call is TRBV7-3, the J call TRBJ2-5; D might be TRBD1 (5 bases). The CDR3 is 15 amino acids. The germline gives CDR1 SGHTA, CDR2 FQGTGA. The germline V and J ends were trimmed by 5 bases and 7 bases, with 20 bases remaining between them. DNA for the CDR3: TGTGCCAGCAGCCCCCAGGGCTCACGCCACTCGACCCAGTACTTC. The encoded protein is CASSPQGSRHSTQYF.

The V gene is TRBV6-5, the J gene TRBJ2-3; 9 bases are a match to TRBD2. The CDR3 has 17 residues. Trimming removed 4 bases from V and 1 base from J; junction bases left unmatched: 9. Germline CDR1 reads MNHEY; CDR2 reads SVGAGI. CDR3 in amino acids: CASSSDSGSLRTDTQYF. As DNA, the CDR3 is TGTGCCAGCAGTTCAGATAGCGGGAGCCTCCGCACAGATACGCAGTATTTT.

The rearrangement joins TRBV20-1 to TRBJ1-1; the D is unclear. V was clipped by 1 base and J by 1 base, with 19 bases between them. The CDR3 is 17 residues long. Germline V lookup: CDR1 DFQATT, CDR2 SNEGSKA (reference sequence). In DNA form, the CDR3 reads TGCAGTGCTAGAGTAAATTTCCGTGGCCGGAGGAACACTGAAGCTTTCTTT. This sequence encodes CSARVNFRGRRNTEAFF.

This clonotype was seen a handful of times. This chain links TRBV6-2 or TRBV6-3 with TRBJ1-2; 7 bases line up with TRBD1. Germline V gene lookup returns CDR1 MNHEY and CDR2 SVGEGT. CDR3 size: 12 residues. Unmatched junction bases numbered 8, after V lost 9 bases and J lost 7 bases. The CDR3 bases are TGTGCCAGTCGACAGGGTCGAGGTGGCTACACCTTC. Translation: CASRQGRGGYTF.

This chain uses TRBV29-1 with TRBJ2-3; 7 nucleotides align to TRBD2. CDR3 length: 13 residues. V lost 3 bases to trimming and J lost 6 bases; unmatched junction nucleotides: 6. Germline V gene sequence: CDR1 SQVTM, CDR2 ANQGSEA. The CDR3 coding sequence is TGCAGCGTTGACGTGGCGGGAGTGGATACGCAGTATTTT. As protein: CSVDVAGVDTQYF.